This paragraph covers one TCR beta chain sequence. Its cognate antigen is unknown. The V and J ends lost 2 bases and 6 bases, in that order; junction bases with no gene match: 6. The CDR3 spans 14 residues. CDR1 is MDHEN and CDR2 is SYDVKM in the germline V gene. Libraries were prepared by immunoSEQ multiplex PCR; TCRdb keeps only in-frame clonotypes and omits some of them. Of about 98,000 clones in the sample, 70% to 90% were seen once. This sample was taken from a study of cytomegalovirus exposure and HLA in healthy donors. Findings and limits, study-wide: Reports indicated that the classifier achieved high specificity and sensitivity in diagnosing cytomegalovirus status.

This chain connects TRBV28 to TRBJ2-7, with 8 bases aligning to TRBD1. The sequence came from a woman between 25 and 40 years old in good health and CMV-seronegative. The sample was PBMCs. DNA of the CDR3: TGTGCCAGCAGTTTAGTCCGACAGGGGAGCGAGCAGTACTTC. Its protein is CASSLVRQGSEQYF.